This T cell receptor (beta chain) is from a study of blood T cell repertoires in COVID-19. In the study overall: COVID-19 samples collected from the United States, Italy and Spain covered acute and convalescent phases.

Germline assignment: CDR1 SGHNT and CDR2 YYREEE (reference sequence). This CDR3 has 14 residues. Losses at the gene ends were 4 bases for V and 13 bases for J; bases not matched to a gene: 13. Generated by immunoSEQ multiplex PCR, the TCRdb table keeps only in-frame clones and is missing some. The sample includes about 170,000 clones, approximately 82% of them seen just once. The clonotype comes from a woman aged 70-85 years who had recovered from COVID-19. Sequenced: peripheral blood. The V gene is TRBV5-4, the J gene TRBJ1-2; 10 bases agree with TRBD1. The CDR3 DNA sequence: TGTGCCAGCAGCACCCCTCGTGGACAGGGGGTAATCACCTTC. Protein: CASSTPRGQGVITF.